Below are 10 T cell receptor beta chains sequenced from a single sample in a study of blood T cell repertoires in COVID-19. TCRdb's table, derived via immunoSEQ multiplex PCR, lists solely in-frame clones and lacks some. The sample has approximately 360,000 clones; 80% to 90% are singletons. Sequences were obtained from peripheral blood. The receptors come from a middle-aged man with acute or convalescent COVID-19.

DNA for the CDR3: TGTGCCAGCAGTGATAGGCGGAGTTTGCCCCAGCATTTT. This translates into CASSDRRSLPQHF. The genes are TRBV2 and TRBJ1-5; D not resolved. The CDR3 is 13 amino acids. Germline V CDR1 and CDR2: SNHLY, FYNNEI. Trimming removed 3 bases from V and 9 bases from J, with 12 bases in between.

The chain has TRBV7-2 and TRBJ1-1; the D gene is possibly TRBD1 (5 bases). Germline V CDR1 and CDR2: SGHTA, FQGNSA. Trimming cost V 1 base and J 3 bases, with 12 bases left between them. The length of the CDR3 is 15 residues. In DNA, the CDR3 is TGTGCCAGCAGCTTAGGTGGGGGGACGCACACTGAAGCTTTCTTT. Its protein product is CASSLGGGTHTEAFF. The whole variable domain, filled in from reference TRBV7-2 and TRBJ1-1, reads GAGVSQSPSNKVTEKGKDVELRCDPISGHTALYWYRQSLGQGLEFLIYFQGNSAPDKSGLPSDRFSAERTGGSVSTLTIQRTQQEDSAVYLCASSLGGGTHTEAFFGQGTRLTVV.

The chain couples TRBV3-1 (or the pseudogene TRBV3-2) to TRBJ1-2; 7 bases map to TRBD1. Germline CDR1 and CDR2: LGHDT and YNNKEL (reference sequence). Germline trimming cut 0 bases from V and 8 bases from J; bases unmatched to any gene: 12. This CDR3 is built from 16 residues. In nucleotides, the CDR3 is TGTGCCAGCAGCCAAGATCCAGGGGGAGATGGGGCGGGCTACACCTTC. Amino acid sequence: CASSQDPGGDGAGYTF.

The chain joins TRBV11-2 to TRBJ2-1; D uncertain. This CDR3 comprises 14 residues. Trimming took 0 bases from V and 8 from J, leaving 11 bases between them. Germline loops: CDR1 SGHAT, CDR2 FQNNGV. The CDR3 region is CASSLDGSLDEQFF. The CDR3 nucleotides read TGTGCCAGCAGCTTAGATGGTAGTCTCGATGAGCAGTTCTTC.

The chain has TRBV6-4 and TRBJ2-1, with 10 bases identical to TRBD2. The V segment lost 5 bases and the J segment 3 bases; nucleotides outside the gene matches: 4. CDR1 and CDR2 (germline): MRHNA, SNTAGT. The length of the CDR3 is 15 residues. CDR3 nucleotides: TGTGCCAGCAGTAGACTAGCGGGCTACTACAATGAGCAGTTCTTC. Amino acid sequence: CASSRLAGYYNEQFF.

On this clone itself: The sample holds other DNA sequences that translate to the same CDR3. V gene TRBV7-2 combines with J gene TRBJ1-5; no clear D gene. There are 15 residues in the CDR3. Germline V gene data show CDR1 as SGHTA and CDR2 as FQGNSA. Trimming stripped 1 base from V and 0 bases from J, with 7 bases between. The CDR3 protein is CASSLVPGSNQPQHF. CDR3 bases: TGTGCCAGCAGCTTAGTTCCGGGTAGCAATCAGCCCCAGCATTTT.

The rearrangement links TRBV3-1 (or the pseudogene TRBV3-2) to TRBJ2-5; 9 bases are shared with TRBD1. The germline gives CDR1 LGHDT, CDR2 YNNKEL (reference sequence). The CDR3 is 14 residues long. Trimming at V came to 3 bases and at J to 5 bases, leaving 4 bases not matched to a gene. The CDR3 DNA reads as TGTGCCAGCAGCCACCGGGACAGGGATGAGACCCAGTACTTC. This sequence encodes CASSHRDRDETQYF.

The chain joins TRBV12-5 to TRBJ2-1; 9 nucleotides match TRBD2. Trimming at V came to 0 bases and at J to 8 bases, leaving 8 bases not matched to a gene. CDR3 length equals 16 residues. The germline gives CDR1 LGHNT, CDR2 FRNRAP. This chain's CDR3 is CASGLVLSGSRHEQFF. The CDR3 coding sequence is TGTGCTAGTGGTTTGGTACTTAGCGGGAGCCGTCATGAGCAGTTCTTC.

J is TRBJ1-2 and V is TRBV27; D is perhaps TRBD1 (5 bases). The CDR3 runs to 13 residues. Germline V gene sequence: CDR1 MNHEY, CDR2 SMNVEV (reference sequence). Trimming pared 6 bases from V and 4 bases from J, leaving 12 bases between. Written as DNA, the CDR3 is TGTGCCAGCAGATCCGGAGGGGCCTATGGCTACACCTTC. Encoded protein: CASRSGGAYGYTF.

The table lists this clone with a few counts. The V call is TRBV11-2, the J call TRBJ1-2; the D is unclear. Trimming shortened V by 1 base and J by 6 bases, and 9 bases separated the two germline ends. There are 13 residues in the CDR3. Germline assignment: CDR1 SGHAT and CDR2 FQNNGV. The DNA for the CDR3 is TGTGCCAGCAGCTTAGTCAGAGAGGATGGCTACACCTTC. It translates to CASSLVREDGYTF.